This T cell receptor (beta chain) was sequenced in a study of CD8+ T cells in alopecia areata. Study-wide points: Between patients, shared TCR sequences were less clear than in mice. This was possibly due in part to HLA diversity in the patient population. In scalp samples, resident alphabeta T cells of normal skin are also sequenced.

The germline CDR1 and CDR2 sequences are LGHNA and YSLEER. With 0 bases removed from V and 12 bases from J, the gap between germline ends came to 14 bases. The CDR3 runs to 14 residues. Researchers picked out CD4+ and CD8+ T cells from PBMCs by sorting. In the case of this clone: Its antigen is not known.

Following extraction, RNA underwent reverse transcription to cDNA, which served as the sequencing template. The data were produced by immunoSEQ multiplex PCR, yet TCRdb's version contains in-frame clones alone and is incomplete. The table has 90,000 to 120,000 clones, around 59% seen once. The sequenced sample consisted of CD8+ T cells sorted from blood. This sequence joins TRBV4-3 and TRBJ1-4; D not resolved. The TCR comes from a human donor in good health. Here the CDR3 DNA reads TGCGCCAGCAGCCAAGAGAGGGAGGGAACAGAACTGTTTTTT. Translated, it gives CASSQEREGTELFF.